The T cell receptor beta chain described here comes from a study of blood T cell dynamics during melanoma immunotherapy. Study-level information: First-line therapy was either pembrolizumab or nivolumab with ipilimumab for metastatic melanoma.

Clones were read by immunoSEQ multiplex PCR, and TCRdb kept only the in-frame ones, dropping some. The repertoire table contains approximately 29 clones. V dropped 5 bases and J dropped 11 bases, with 15 bases sitting between them. The CDR3 is made up of 12 amino acids. Looked up from germline, CDR1 is MGHDK and CDR2 is SYGVNS. This sample's time point: pre-treatment baseline. Sequencing was performed on cell-free DNA from blood, taken from a patient treated with checkpoint blockade. The TCR originated in a human donor with melanoma. The rearrangement joins TRBV25-1 to TRBJ1-1; D remains ambiguous. The CDR3 protein is CASSIGLRAAFF. DNA for the CDR3: TGTGCCAGCAGTATAGGTTTGAGGGCCGCTTTCTTT.